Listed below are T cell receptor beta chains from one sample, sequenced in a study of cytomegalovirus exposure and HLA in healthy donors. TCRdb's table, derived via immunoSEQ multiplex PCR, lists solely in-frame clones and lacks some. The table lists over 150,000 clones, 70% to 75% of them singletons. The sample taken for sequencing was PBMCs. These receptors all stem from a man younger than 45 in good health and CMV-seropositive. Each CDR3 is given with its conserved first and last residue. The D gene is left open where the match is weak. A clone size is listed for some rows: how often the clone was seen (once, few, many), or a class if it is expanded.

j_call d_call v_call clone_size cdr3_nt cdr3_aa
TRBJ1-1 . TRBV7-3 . TGTGCCAGCAGCTCTCTACCGGGGACTGAAGCTTTCTTT CASSSLPGTEAFF
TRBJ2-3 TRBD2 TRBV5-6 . TGTGCCAGCAGCTTGGGGTGGCGGGGGGAATATGATACGCAGTATTTT CASSLGWRGEYDTQYF
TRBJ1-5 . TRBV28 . TGTGCCAGCAGTTTAGGGGGGATCGGGCAGCCCCAGCATTTT CASSLGGIGQPQHF
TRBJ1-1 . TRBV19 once TGTGCCAGTAGTTCTCATGGACAGATCAACGCGAACACTGAAGCTTTCTTT CASSSHGQINANTEAFF
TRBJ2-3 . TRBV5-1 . TGCGCCAGCGGCCTCGAGGGGAGGACAGATACGCAGTATTTT CASGLEGRTDTQYF
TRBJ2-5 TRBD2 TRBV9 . TGTGCCAGCAGCCCGACCCCACTAGCGGGATACCAAGAGACCCAGTACTTC CASSPTPLAGYQETQYF
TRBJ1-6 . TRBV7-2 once TGTGCCAGCAGCCCCCACAGCGGCAGCCAAAAGAGTTCACCCCTCCACTTT CASSPHSGSQKSSPLHF
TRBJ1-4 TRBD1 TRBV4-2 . TGTGCCAGCAGCCCTGAAAAGACAGGGGCGTATGAAAAACTGTTTTTT CASSPEKTGAYEKLFF
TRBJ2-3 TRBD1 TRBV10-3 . TGTGCCATCAGAAGTGGTTCGGGACAGGCCACAGATACGCAGTATTTT CAIRSGSGQATDTQYF
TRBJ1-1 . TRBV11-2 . TGTGCCAGCAGCCGGACCCGGGGGGCGTTGGACACTGAAGCTTTCTTT CASSRTRGALDTEAFF
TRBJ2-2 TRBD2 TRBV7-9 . TGTGCCAGCAGCTTAGCGTCGTCTAGCGGGTCGAACACCGGGGAGCTGTTTTTT CASSLASSSGSNTGELFF
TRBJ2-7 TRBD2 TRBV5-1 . TGCGCCAGCAGCGCCACCACCGGGACTAGGTCCTCCGAGCAGTACTTC CASSATTGTRSSEQYF
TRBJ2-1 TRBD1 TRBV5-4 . TGTGCCAGCAGCGCGAAGCAGGGGGCTTACAATGAGCAGTTCTTC CASSAKQGAYNEQFF
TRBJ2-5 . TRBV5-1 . TGCGCCAGCAGCTTGGCCGCTAGGGGGTTGGAGACCCAGTACTTC CASSLAARGLETQYF
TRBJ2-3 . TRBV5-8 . TGTGCCAGCAGCTTGGGGCAACGAAGCACAGATACGCAGTATTTT CASSLGQRSTDTQYF
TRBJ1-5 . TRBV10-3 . TGTGCCATCAGTTCCAAAGGACAGAGCAATCAGCCCCAGCATTTT CAISSKGQSNQPQHF
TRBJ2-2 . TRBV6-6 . TGTGCCAGCAGTCCCGGGACACGAAGGGAGCTGTTTTTT CASSPGTRRELFF
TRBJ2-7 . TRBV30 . TGTGCCTGGAGTGGAGCGAAGACCTACGAGCAGTACTTC CAWSGAKTYEQYF
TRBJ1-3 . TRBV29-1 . TGCAGCGTTCAGGGGTTTTCTGGAAACACCATATATTTT CSVQGFSGNTIYF
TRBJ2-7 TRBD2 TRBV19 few TGTGCCAGTAGCCCAGCGGGGGCTTTCTCCCACGAGCAGTACTTC CASSPAGAFSHEQYF
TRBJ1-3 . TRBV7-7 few TGTGCTAGCAGCCATAGGGGGACCTACTCTGGAAACACCATATATTTT CASSHRGTYSGNTIYF
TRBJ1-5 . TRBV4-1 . TGCGCCAGCAGCCAGTTCTTACGGGTGGACAATCAGCCCCAGCATTTT CASSQFLRVDNQPQHF
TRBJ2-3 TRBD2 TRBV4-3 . TGCGCCAGCAGCCAATCCGGACTAGGGCCCGGGACGCAGTATTTT CASSQSGLGPGTQYF
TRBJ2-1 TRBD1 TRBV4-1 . TGCGCCAGCACCCCGGACAGGGGCCCTTACAATGAGCAGTTCTTC CASTPDRGPYNEQFF
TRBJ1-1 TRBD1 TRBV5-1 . TGCGCCAGCAGCCTCTCCGGGACAGCTTCCAACACTGAAGCTTTCTTT CASSLSGTASNTEAFF
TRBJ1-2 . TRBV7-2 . TGTGCCAGCAGCGGGGGACTGGGGGGGCTCTATGGCTACACCTTC CASSGGLGGLYGYTF
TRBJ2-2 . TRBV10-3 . TGTGCCATCAGCTCCGGGACAAACACCGGGGAGCTGTTTTTT CAISSGTNTGELFF
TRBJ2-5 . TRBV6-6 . TGTGCCAGCAGACCGACAGGAGGTAAAGAGACCCAGTACTTC CASRPTGGKETQYF
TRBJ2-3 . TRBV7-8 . TGTGCCAGCAGCTTGCATGGACAGCCAACGCAGTATTTT CASSLHGQPTQYF
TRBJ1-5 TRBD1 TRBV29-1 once TGCAGCGTTTCGCCAGGGGGCGGAAATCAGCCCCAGCATTTT CSVSPGGGNQPQHF
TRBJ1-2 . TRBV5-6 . TGTGCCAGCAGCCCCGGGGCGGGGGGACGGGTCTATGGCTACACCTTC CASSPGAGGRVYGYTF
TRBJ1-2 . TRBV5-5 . TGTGCCAGCAGCTTAACACTTCTAGGGGGGGGAAGCAGTGGCTACACCTTC CASSLTLLGGGSSGYTF
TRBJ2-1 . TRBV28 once TGTGCCAGCAGTCCCGGGACTGCCCTAGATGAGCAGTTCTTC CASSPGTALDEQFF
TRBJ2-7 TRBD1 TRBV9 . TGTGCCAGCAGCACTCAGGACAGGGCCCCCTACGAGCAGTACTTC CASSTQDRAPYEQYF
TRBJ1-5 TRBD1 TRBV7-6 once TGTGCCAGCAGCCCGGACAGGGGGAATCAGCCCCAGCATTTT CASSPDRGNQPQHF
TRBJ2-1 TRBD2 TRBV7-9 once TGTGCCAGCAGCTTAACTAGCGGCTACAATGAGCAGTTCTTC CASSLTSGYNEQFF
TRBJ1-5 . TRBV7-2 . TGTGCCAGCAGCCCACAGGCTTATAGCAATCAGCCCCAGCATTTT CASSPQAYSNQPQHF
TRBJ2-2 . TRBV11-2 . TGTGCCAGCAGCTTAGTCCTTTCCAACACCGGGGAGCTGTTTTTT CASSLVLSNTGELFF
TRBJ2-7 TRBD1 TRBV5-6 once TGTGCCAGCAGTTCCCCCGGGACAGGGGCTTACGAGCAGTACTTC CASSSPGTGAYEQYF
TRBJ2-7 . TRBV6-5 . TGTGCCAGCAGTTTCAGGGCGGGGAATAGCGACGAGCAGTACTTC CASSFRAGNSDEQYF
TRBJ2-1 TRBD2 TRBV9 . TGTGCCACCTCTAGCGGGGGGTACGGGGGCAATGAGCAGTTCTTC CATSSGGYGGNEQFF
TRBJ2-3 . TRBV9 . TGTGCCAGCAGCCCCCAGGACTCCCCCACAGATACGCAGTATTTT CASSPQDSPTDTQYF
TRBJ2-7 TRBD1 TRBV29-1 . TGCAGCGTTGAAGATAGGGACAGGGGCTACGAGCAGTACTTC CSVEDRDRGYEQYF
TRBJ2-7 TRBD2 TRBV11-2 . TGTGCCAGCGAGGGTAGCGGGACCTCCTCCTACGAGCAGTACTTC CASEGSGTSSYEQYF
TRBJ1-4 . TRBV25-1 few TGTGCCAGCAGTGAATATGAGGTGATTGGTTATGAAAAACTGTTTTTT CASSEYEVIGYEKLFF
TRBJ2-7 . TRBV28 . TGTGCCAGCAGCTCGCCCTTTAGCGGCCCCTCTTACGAAGTGCAGTACTTC CASSSPFSGPSYEVQYF
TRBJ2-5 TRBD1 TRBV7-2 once TGTGCCAGCAGCCGCGTTACAGGGGGGAATGGGGAGACCCAGTACTTC CASSRVTGGNGETQYF
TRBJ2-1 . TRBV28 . TGTGCCAGCAGTTTCTCTGAGCAGTTCTTC CASSFSEQFF
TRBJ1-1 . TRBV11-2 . TGTGCCAGCACCGGAGGGACTGTGAGCGGGAACACTGAAGCTTTCTTT CASTGGTVSGNTEAFF
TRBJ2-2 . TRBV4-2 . TGTGCCAGCAGCCTTCGGGACATGGACACCGGGGAGCTGTTTTTT CASSLRDMDTGELFF
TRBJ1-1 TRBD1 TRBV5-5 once TGTGCCAGCAGCCCGGGGACAGGGGGCGCGGACACTGAAGCTTTCTTT CASSPGTGGADTEAFF
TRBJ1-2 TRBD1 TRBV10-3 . TGTGCCATCAACTCGGACAGGGGTAACTATGGCTACACCTTC CAINSDRGNYGYTF
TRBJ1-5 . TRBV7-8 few TGTGCCAGCAGCTCCAGGGTTCGGCAGCCCCAGCATTTT CASSSRVRQPQHF
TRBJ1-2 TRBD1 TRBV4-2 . TGTGCCAGCAGCCAAGGACAGGGGGCTTATGGCTACACCTTC CASSQGQGAYGYTF
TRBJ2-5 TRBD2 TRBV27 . TGTGCCAGCAGTTTATCCTCCCTAGCGGGATGGGAGACCCAGTACTTC CASSLSSLAGWETQYF
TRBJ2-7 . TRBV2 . TGTGCCAGCAGTGATGAGGCGGAATACGAGCAGTACTTC CASSDEAEYEQYF
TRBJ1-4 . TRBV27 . TGTGCCAGCAGTTCCCTAGGGGCCGCTAATGAAAAACTGTTTTTT CASSSLGAANEKLFF
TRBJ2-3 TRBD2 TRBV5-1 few TGCGCCAGCAGCCCCCAGCGGGGCCCCACAGATACGCAGTATTTT CASSPQRGPTDTQYF
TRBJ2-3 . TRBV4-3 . TGCGCCAGCAGCCAAGAGGGTCTTAGCGGCACAGATACGCAGTATTTT CASSQEGLSGTDTQYF
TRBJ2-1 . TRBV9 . TGTGCCAGCAGCGTAGGGGGAGGTATATACAATGAGCAGTTCTTC CASSVGGGIYNEQFF